The entry below gives a single TCR beta chain sequence along with its context. This sample was included in a study of technical replicates of blood from several donors. Only in-frame clones appear in the TCRdb table, and some are missing; sequencing was by immunoSEQ multiplex PCR. The data contain over 60,000 clones, around 93% of them singletons. Germline CDR1 SSHAT, CDR2 FNYEAQ (reference sequence). The V and J ends lost 2 bases and 6 bases, in that order; junction bases with no gene match: 8. The length of the CDR3 is 16 residues. Sequencing input: T cells isolated from PBMCs. The genes are TRBV7-7 and TRBJ2-2; TRBD2 matches 8 bases. The sequence was obtained from a human donor in good health. This chain's CDR3 is CASSLIGPGGSGELFF. In DNA, the CDR3 is TGTGCCAGCAGCTTAATTGGTCCGGGGGGGTCCGGGGAGCTGTTTTTT. The full variable domain, its missing parts supplied by reference TRBV7-7 and TRBJ2-2, is GAGVSQSPRYKVTKRGQDVTLRCDPISSHATLYWYQQALGQGPEFLTYFNYEAQPDKSGLPSDRFSAERPEGSISTLTIQRTEQRDSAMYRCASSLIGPGGSGELFFGEGSRLTVL.